This is a list of T cell receptor beta chains from one sample in a study of blood T cell repertoires in COVID-19. Using immunoSEQ multiplex PCR, the repertoire was profiled, and TCRdb retains in-frame clones only, with some absent. Of approximately 70,000 clones listed, approximately 85% are singletons. Sequenced: peripheral blood. The receptors stem from a woman over 75 with active or convalescent COVID-19. Both conserved end residues are part of each CDR3. A D gene is named only where the DNA matches it firmly. Size values are once, few and many counts, or a class for expanded clones, and some rows have none.

v_call	clone_size	d_call	j_call	cdr3_aa
TRBV24-1	NA	NA	TRBJ2-1	CATSAPWYRRDEQFF
TRBV5-1	few	NA	TRBJ2-7	CASSLAGTPDEQYF
TRBV29-1	NA	TRBD2	TRBJ2-7	CSVAPGLAGPGIPYEQYF
TRBV5-1	NA	NA	TRBJ2-7	CASSLGRVYEYEQYF
TRBV5-1	NA	NA	TRBJ1-4	CASSFRPGRGEGEKLFF
TRBV4-1	NA	TRBD1	TRBJ1-1	CASSHNRGDEAFF
TRBV9	NA	TRBD2	TRBJ2-4	CASSVDGMAGRDVYF
TRBV15	NA	NA	TRBJ2-3	CATSRDGAATDTQYF
TRBV20-1	once	NA	TRBJ1-1	CSARDRAEAFF
TRBV7-3	NA	TRBD2	TRBJ2-7	CASSRTSGDEQYF
TRBV19	NA	NA	TRBJ2-3	CATSPPIGVSTDTQYF
TRBV7-2	NA	NA	TRBJ1-5	CASSSEGGGQGRNQPQHF
TRBV19	NA	TRBD1	TRBJ1-5	CASSITAGGSNQPQHF
TRBV2	NA	TRBD1	TRBJ1-6	CASSARQGPWAALHF
TRBV5-6	NA	TRBD1	TRBJ1-2	CASSLVMGQGFYGYTF
TRBV7-2	NA	TRBD1	TRBJ1-2	CASSSQGVYGYTF
TRBV28	NA	NA	TRBJ1-1	CASSFDPAGNTEAFF
TRBV5-4	NA	TRBD2	TRBJ2-5	CASSLASGGPETQYF
TRBV12-5	NA	TRBD1	TRBJ1-2	CASGLDRGRGYTF
TRBV13	NA	NA	TRBJ2-2	CASSPPRVGGELFF
TRBV2	once	TRBD1	TRBJ2-1	CASRSGGDEQFF
TRBV4-3	NA	NA	TRBJ1-2	CASSQDQRGYTF
TRBV7-9	few	TRBD1	TRBJ1-6	CASSQTGANSPLHF
TRBV30	NA	NA	TRBJ1-2	CANTSLGRVQLYGYTF
TRBV30	NA	TRBD1	TRBJ2-7	CAWSPTPGTAYEQYF
TRBV5-4	few	NA	TRBJ1-1	CASSTLTKLFF
TRBV7-8	NA	TRBD2	TRBJ2-1	CASSRGGGRYNEQFF
TRBV27	NA	TRBD1	TRBJ2-1	CASSSYRGGEQFF
TRBV29-1	NA	NA	TRBJ2-5	CSVRVLEETQYF
TRBV2	NA	TRBD2	TRBJ2-3	CASRTSGDTQYF
TRBV7-2	NA	TRBD2	TRBJ2-7	CASSPNSGARGEQYF
TRBV11-2	NA	NA	TRBJ1-3	CASSTPTGGSSGNTIYF
TRBV7-9	NA	NA	TRBJ1-6	CASSRQVDNSPLHF
TRBV6-2/TRBV6-3	few	NA	TRBJ1-1	CASTYGSVGGITEAFF
TRBV7-8	few	NA	TRBJ1-5	CASSLELVNQPQHF
TRBV7-7	NA	TRBD2	TRBJ2-5	CASSSKGLTETQYF
TRBV20-1	once	NA	TRBJ2-5	CSARRQETQYF
TRBV28	once	TRBD1	TRBJ1-4	CASSSSYPDRGRTNEKLFF
TRBV7-8	NA	NA	TRBJ2-1	CASRPLALSSYNEQFF
TRBV4-1	NA	NA	TRBJ1-4	CASSQGGTNNEKLFF
TRBV6-4	NA	NA	TRBJ1-1	CASTLNPGGTEAFF
TRBV25-1	once	NA	TRBJ1-2	CASQPWGGPLGGYTF
TRBV28	few	NA	TRBJ2-1	CASSYRRLASNEQFF
TRBV6-2/TRBV6-3	NA	TRBD1	TRBJ1-2	CASSYSIWTGSNYGYTF
TRBV18	NA	TRBD1	TRBJ1-5	CASSPRDRERGQPQHF
TRBV9	NA	NA	TRBJ1-3	CASSVGFSSGNTIYF
TRBV7-3	once	NA	TRBJ1-6	CASSPDRYSPLHF